This is a list of T cell receptor beta chains from one sample in a study of blood T cell repertoires in COVID-19. The protocol was immunoSEQ multiplex PCR, while the TCRdb copy is restricted to in-frame clones and leaves out a portion. The data contain roughly 240,000 clones, under 90% of them singletons. The specimen sequenced was PBMCs or T cells enriched from blood (not recorded which). These receptors came from a woman aged 40 to 49 who had been exposed to COVID-19. CDR3s include the opening cysteine and the closing phenylalanine or tryptophan. The D gene is left open where the match is weak. Clone size is shown for a subset of rows, as once, few, many or a class of expanded clone.

abundance	v_gene	d_gene	j_gene	CDR3nt	CDR3aa
.	TRBV27	.	TRBJ1-2	TGTGCCAGCAGTTTATCGTCAGGGAACTATGGCTACACCTTC	CASSLSSGNYGYTF
.	TRBV5-1	TRBD1	TRBJ1-1	TGCGCCAGCAGCTTGCAGGGACAGGGCATCCTGAACACTGAAGCTTTCTTT	CASSLQGQGILNTEAFF
.	TRBV6-5	TRBD1	TRBJ1-2	TGTGCCAGCAGTTACGGCCGGACAGGGGTCGCTGGCTACACCTTC	CASSYGRTGVAGYTF
.	TRBV18	TRBD2	TRBJ2-1	TGTGCCAGCTCACCAAGGACTAGCGGGGGGTACAATGAGCAGTTCTTC	CASSPRTSGGYNEQFF
once	TRBV5-6	.	TRBJ1-1	TGTGCCAGCAGCTTTATCAGGAAACAACAAGCTTTCTTT	CASSFIRKQQAFF
.	TRBV7-9	.	TRBJ1-6	TGTGCCAGCAGCTTAATAGTGTCACCCCTCCACTTT	CASSLIVSPLHF
.	TRBV3-1/TRBV3-2	.	TRBJ2-5	TGTGCCAGCAGCCAAGAGGTGGGTGGGCAGCAAGAGACCCAGTACTTC	CASSQEVGGQQETQYF
few	TRBV6-5	.	TRBJ1-2	TGTGCCACACTCTCAGGAGGGGTTAACTATGGCTACACCTTC	CATLSGGVNYGYTF
.	TRBV5-1	TRBD1	TRBJ2-2	TGCGCCAGCAGCCATCAGAATACCGGGACAGTAAACACCGGGGAGCTGTTTTTT	CASSHQNTGTVNTGELFF
.	TRBV21-1	.	TRBJ2-3	TGTGCCAGCAGCAAAGATCCCGGGACAAAGCTGGATACGCAGTATTTT	CASSKDPGTKLDTQYF
.	TRBV24-1	.	TRBJ2-1	TGTGCCACCCGTGGCAACTCTTACTCCTACAATGAGCAGTTCTTC	CATRGNSYSYNEQFF
.	TRBV20-1	.	TRBJ1-2	TGCAGTGCTAGTACCCCCCAGGGTACCTATGGCTACACCTTC	CSASTPQGTYGYTF
.	TRBV25-1	.	TRBJ1-5	TGTGCCAGCAGTGGGGGGGAGAGCAATCAGCCCCAGCATTTT	CASSGGESNQPQHF
.	TRBV2	.	TRBJ2-3	TGTGCCAGCAGAATAGCGCAGAGCACAGATACGCAGTATTTT	CASRIAQSTDTQYF
few	TRBV19	TRBD1	TRBJ1-1	TGTGCCAGTAGTACGGATACACACCGGGACAGGGATACGAACACTGAAGCTTTCTTT	CASSTDTHRDRDTNTEAFF
once	TRBV4-1	.	TRBJ2-5	TGCGCCAGCAGCCAAGTAGCGGAGACCCAGTACTTC	CASSQVAETQYF
.	TRBV5-1	.	TRBJ2-1	TGCGCCAGCAAGAGGCTCGACGTCTCCTACAATGAGCAGTTCTTC	CASKRLDVSYNEQFF
.	TRBV9	.	TRBJ1-4	TGTGCCAGCAGCGCCTACGGATCAGGGGAAAAACTGTTTTTT	CASSAYGSGEKLFF
.	TRBV5-5	.	TRBJ2-3	TGTGCCAGCAGCTTGGTTCGGGGAACTACTAGCACAGATACGCAGTATTTT	CASSLVRGTTSTDTQYF
.	TRBV19	.	TRBJ1-1	TGTGCCACTCTACAGGGCCGCACTGAAGCTTTCTTT	CATLQGRTEAFF
.	TRBV5-1	.	TRBJ1-1	TGCGCCAGCAGCCCGGGGGGTTCGGACACTGAAGCTTTCTTT	CASSPGGSDTEAFF
.	TRBV30	.	TRBJ1-5	TGTGCCTGGAGTGACGGGGGGGGAGATCAGCCCCAGCATTTT	CAWSDGGGDQPQHF
.	TRBV18	TRBD1	TRBJ2-7	TGTGCCAGCTCAACCGGGACAGGGGCCTACGAGCAGTACTTC	CASSTGTGAYEQYF
once	TRBV19	.	TRBJ1-1	TGTGCCAGTAGTATTATCAGGGACACTGAAGCTTTCTTT	CASSIIRDTEAFF
.	TRBV3-1/TRBV3-2	.	TRBJ2-2	TGTGCCAGCAGCCAAGATCAAGGTTGGGTACTAGGAGTCACCGGGGAGCTGTTTTTT	CASSQDQGWVLGVTGELFF
.	TRBV9	TRBD1	TRBJ1-3	TGTGCCAGCAGCGCATACGGACAGGGCGTCTCTGGAAACACCATATATTTT	CASSAYGQGVSGNTIYF
.	TRBV2	.	TRBJ1-3	TGTGCCAGCAGTCCAACCCGCGGGGTAGGAAACACCATATATTTT	CASSPTRGVGNTIYF
.	TRBV5-1	.	TRBJ2-3	TGCGCCAGCAGTACGGGAGCCGGTGGGACAGATACGCAGTATTTT	CASSTGAGGTDTQYF
.	TRBV9	.	TRBJ1-2	TGTGCCAGCAGCGTGGGGAGCGGTAACTATGGCTACACCTTC	CASSVGSGNYGYTF
.	TRBV3-1/TRBV3-2	TRBD2	TRBJ2-3	TGTGCCAGCAGTCACGTAGCGGGGGGGCCTCTAGATACGCAGTATTTT	CASSHVAGGPLDTQYF
.	TRBV27	TRBD1	TRBJ1-5	TGTGCCAGCAGTTTATCGCAGGGGGGTGAGCAGCCCCAGCATTTT	CASSLSQGGEQPQHF
.	TRBV29-1	.	TRBJ2-5	TGCAGCGTTGAAAAGGGGGAGACCCAGTACTTC	CSVEKGETQYF
.	TRBV20-1	TRBD1	TRBJ1-1	TGCAGTGCTAGTGATCCCCGACAGGGGTCCACTGAAGCTTTCTTT	CSASDPRQGSTEAFF
.	TRBV9	TRBD1	TRBJ2-2	TGTGCCAGCAGCCCCCGGACAGGGAGTCACACCGGGGAGCTGTTTTTT	CASSPRTGSHTGELFF
.	TRBV28	.	TRBJ2-1	TGTGCCAGCAGCAACGGCGCGGCCTGGAATGAGCAGTTCTTC	CASSNGAAWNEQFF
few	TRBV28	TRBD2	TRBJ2-1	TGTGCCAGCAGTCCCTACCCTGTAGCGGGGTACAATGAGCAGTTCTTC	CASSPYPVAGYNEQFF
.	TRBV5-1	.	TRBJ2-1	TGCGCCAGCAGCTCTTCGGACAGATCTAACAATGAGCAGTTCTTC	CASSSSDRSNNEQFF
.	TRBV24-1	.	TRBJ2-6	TGTGCCACCAGTGATCGTCCGGGAGCCAACGTCCTGACTTTC	CATSDRPGANVLTF
.	TRBV7-2	TRBD1	TRBJ1-5	TGTGCCAGCAGTCGAGGCGGGACAGGTCCTAATCAGCCCCAGCATTTT	CASSRGGTGPNQPQHF
.	TRBV6-2/TRBV6-3	.	TRBJ1-1	TGTGCCAGCAGTTATCCAACTACAGGGATCATGAACACTGAAGCTTTCTTT	CASSYPTTGIMNTEAFF
.	TRBV11-3	TRBD1	TRBJ2-2	TGTGCCAGCAGCTTCACAGGGACAGGTGGCACCGGGGAGCTGTTTTTT	CASSFTGTGGTGELFF
.	TRBV25-1	TRBD1	TRBJ2-2	TGTGCCAGCAGCAGGGACAGGGGGTCGCCGTTGAACACCGGGGAGCTGTTTTTT	CASSRDRGSPLNTGELFF
once	TRBV10-3	.	TRBJ1-3	TGTGCCACCTCCAGGGAATCTGGAAACACCATATATTTT	CATSRESGNTIYF
.	TRBV6-2/TRBV6-3	TRBD2	TRBJ2-7	TGTGCCAGCAGTTTCCCCACGGGAGCGGGACTAGCGGGGGCTGAGCAGTACTTC	CASSFPTGAGLAGAEQYF
.	TRBV19	.	TRBJ1-1	TGTGCCAGTAGTATTGCCAGGGATGGTAACGAAGCTTTCTTT	CASSIARDGNEAFF
.	TRBV19	.	TRBJ2-7	TGTGCCAGTAGTATTCGGGGCTACGAGCAGTACTTC	CASSIRGYEQYF
few	TRBV7-4	.	TRBJ2-7	TGTGCCAGCAGTCACCTAATGGGAGGGGGGGAGGTCTACGAGCAGTACTTC	CASSHLMGGGEVYEQYF
.	TRBV27	TRBD1	TRBJ2-3	TGTGCCAGCAGTTCGGGCCGACTTGCAGGGGGCTTTTCAAGAGATACGCAGTATTTT	CASSSGRLAGGFSRDTQYF
once	TRBV7-2	TRBD2	TRBJ2-3	TGTGCCAGCAGCCACCGCGGTAGCGGGCACTCTAGCACAGATACGCAGTATTTT	CASSHRGSGHSSTDTQYF
.	TRBV2	TRBD1	TRBJ2-1	TGTGCCAGCAGTGAGGACAGGAGCTCCTACAATGAGCAGTTCTTC	CASSEDRSSYNEQFF
.	TRBV6-1	.	TRBJ1-1	TGTGCCAGCAGTGAACCAGGGGCCGCCCTTGAAGCTTTCTTT	CASSEPGAALEAFF
.	TRBV5-6	.	TRBJ1-1	TGTGCCAGCAGCTTTCTGACCGCGGGGGTCACTGAAGCTTTCTTT	CASSFLTAGVTEAFF
few	TRBV19	.	TRBJ2-5	TGTGCCAGTTCCTTCGGGACTCAAGGAGGGGAGACCCAGTACTTC	CASSFGTQGGETQYF
.	TRBV19	.	TRBJ1-5	TGTGCCAGTAACAGCTATAGCAATCAGCCCCAGCATTTT	CASNSYSNQPQHF
.	TRBV6-1	.	TRBJ1-6	TGTGCCAGCAGTGAGGGCCATAATTCACCCCTCCACTTT	CASSEGHNSPLHF
.	TRBV29-1	TRBD1	TRBJ2-7	TGCAGTGCACAGGGGCAGTCGGCCTACGAGCAGTACTTC	CSAQGQSAYEQYF